The rows below give T cell receptor beta chains drawn from one sample of a study of graft-versus-host responses after intestinal transplantation. No cognate antigen is known for these TCRs. Here immunoSEQ multiplex PCR was the method, and the copy in TCRdb shows in-frame clones only, minus some. The sample records tens of thousands of clones, about 89% being singletons. This sample comprised unstimulated CD8+ T cells sorted from spleen or lymph node cells, obtained before intestinal transplant. The receptors were gathered from a human donor who received an intestinal transplant. Each CDR3 is given with its conserved first and last residue. The D gene is left open where the match is weak. Clone size is stated in some rows and not others, as once, few, many or a class when expanded.

NA	TRBV30	TRBJ2-5	NA	CAWSVSGQETQYF	TGTGCCTGGAGTGTAAGCGGTCAAGAGACCCAGTACTTC
medium-sized	TRBV2	TRBJ2-4	TRBD2	CASSEGGPLAGGLKNIQYF	TGTGCCAGCAGTGAAGGGGGGCCACTAGCGGGGGGGCTCAAAAACATTCAGTACTTC
NA	TRBV14	TRBJ1-1	NA	CASSQYLGRRTEAFF	TGTGCCAGCAGCCAATATCTGGGGAGGAGGACTGAAGCTTTCTTT
NA	TRBV29-1	TRBJ1-2	NA	CSVEEKDYNYGYTF	TGCAGCGTTGAAGAAAAGGACTATAACTATGGCTACACCTTC
few	TRBV19	TRBJ1-2	NA	CASRDATGLSGYTF	TGTGCCAGTAGGGATGCGACGGGACTCTCTGGCTACACCTTC
NA	TRBV19	TRBJ2-7	TRBD2	CATGGGLDYEQYF	TGTGCCACCGGGGGGGGGCTCGACTACGAGCAGTACTTC
NA	TRBV14	TRBJ2-7	NA	CASSLTGTGNYEQYF	TGTGCCAGCAGCCTGACCGGGACTGGGAACTACGAGCAGTACTTC
NA	TRBV7-3	TRBJ2-1	NA	CASSLRGDSITRSSYNEQFF	TGTGCCAGCAGCTTAAGGGGGGACAGCATAACAAGGAGCTCCTACAATGAGCAGTTCTTC
NA	TRBV4-1	TRBJ2-7	NA	CASSRGTTTYEQYF	TGCGCCAGCAGCCGGGGGACAACGACCTACGAGCAGTACTTC
NA	TRBV15	TRBJ2-6	TRBD2	CATSRDVGGSGANVLTF	TGTGCCACCAGCAGAGATGTGGGGGGGTCTGGGGCCAACGTCCTGACTTTC
once	TRBV6-1	TRBJ2-7	NA	CASSRTGTYEQYF	TGTGCCAGCAGTAGAACCGGGACCTACGAGCAGTACTTC
NA	TRBV25-1	TRBJ2-2	NA	CASSEYNVPGELFF	TGTGCCAGCAGTGAATATAATGTCCCCGGGGAGCTGTTTTTT
NA	TRBV27	TRBJ2-3	TRBD2	CASSPLPPGLADSTDTQYF	TGTGCCAGCAGTCCCCTCCCCCCGGGACTAGCGGATAGCACAGATACGCAGTATTTT
NA	TRBV29-1	TRBJ1-1	NA	CSVLPGMNTEAFF	TGCAGCGTTCTTCCAGGTATGAACACTGAAGCTTTCTTT
once	TRBV9	TRBJ2-1	TRBD1	CASSEGAWAGNEQFF	TGTGCCAGCAGCGAGGGGGCGTGGGCGGGCAATGAGCAGTTCTTC
NA	TRBV7-7	TRBJ2-2	NA	CASSATKAGELFF	TGTGCTAGCAGCGCGACTAAGGCCGGGGAGCTGTTTTTT
NA	TRBV10-3	TRBJ1-2	NA	CASCSGQEDYGYTF	TGTGCCAGTTGCTCAGGACAAGAGGACTATGGCTACACCTTC
NA	TRBV7-6	TRBJ2-3	TRBD2	CASRRTSRPSDTQYF	TGTGCCAGCAGACGGACTAGCAGGCCGTCAGATACGCAGTATTTT
NA	TRBV9	TRBJ2-7	NA	CASSVAREGDLEQYF	TGTGCCAGCAGCGTAGCGAGGGAAGGTGACCTCGAGCAGTACTTC
NA	TRBV21-1	TRBJ2-5	NA	CASSKDCGTGRETQYF	TGTGCCAGCAGCAAAGATTGCGGGACAGGGAGGGAGACCCAGTACTTC
NA	TRBV4-1	TRBJ2-5	NA	CASSLLRGTQETQYF	TGCGCCAGCAGCCTCCTCCGGGGGACCCAAGAGACCCAGTACTTC
NA	TRBV28	TRBJ1-2	TRBD1	CASTADRVGDYGYTF	TGTGCCAGCACCGCGGACAGGGTCGGGGACTATGGCTACACCTTC
NA	TRBV6-6	TRBJ2-2	NA	CASSYLSAGELFF	TGTGCCAGCAGTTACTTATCTGCCGGGGAGCTGTTTTTT
NA	TRBV2	TRBJ2-7	NA	CASSGRQESYEQYF	TGTGCCAGCAGTGGGAGGCAGGAGAGCTACGAGCAGTACTTC
NA	TRBV7-9	TRBJ2-1	NA	CASSLVRVVAYNEQFF	TGTGCCAGCAGCTTAGTTCGGGTAGTGGCCTACAATGAGCAGTTCTTC
NA	TRBV7-9	TRBJ2-7	NA	CASSLAGSGTRAYEQYF	TGTGCCAGCAGCTTAGCCGGCTCAGGTACAAGAGCCTACGAGCAGTACTTC
NA	TRBV11-2	TRBJ1-4	TRBD1	CASSLTGQGGPLNEKLFF	TGTGCCAGCAGCCTCACCGGACAGGGTGGGCCCCTTAATGAAAAACTGTTTTTT
NA	TRBV5-4	TRBJ2-7	TRBD1	CASSFGTGAYEQYF	TGTGCCAGCAGCTTCGGGACAGGAGCCTACGAGCAGTACTTC
NA	TRBV5-1	TRBJ1-1	NA	CASSLVAQANTEAFF	TGCGCCAGCAGCTTGGTCGCCCAAGCCAACACTGAAGCTTTCTTT
once	TRBV4-2	TRBJ2-1	NA	CASSQEFTAYNEQFF	TGTGCCAGCAGCCAAGAGTTCACAGCTTACAATGAGCAGTTCTTC
NA	TRBV4-1	TRBJ2-7	NA	CASSVQVLTYEQYF	TGCGCCAGCAGCGTACAGGTGTTAACCTACGAGCAGTACTTC
NA	TRBV27	TRBJ2-1	NA	CASRADGEQFF	TGTGCCAGCAGGGCCGACGGGGAGCAGTTCTTC
few	TRBV2	TRBJ1-3	NA	CASSEALNTIYF	TGTGCCAGCAGTGAAGCCCTAAACACCATATATTTT
NA	TRBV10-2	TRBJ1-2	NA	CASSLTDRYGYTF	TGCGCCAGCAGTTTGACAGACCGCTATGGCTACACCTTC